These T cell receptor beta chains were read from a single sample in a study of CD39 and CD103 CD8 tumor-infiltrating T cells. The protocol was immunoSEQ multiplex PCR, while the TCRdb copy is restricted to in-frame clones and leaves out a portion. This sample has about 3,600 clones, with roughly 69% found just once. Sequencing used CD39- CD103- CD8+ T cells sorted from the tumor. These receptors were taken from a human donor with head and neck squamous cell carcinoma. The CDR3 runs from the conserved cysteine through the conserved F or W. The order of the fields is J gene, clone size, V gene, D gene, CDR3 protein, CDR3 DNA. D genes are given only for firm matches. Size is stated for part of the rows, as once, few or many counts, or as a class when the clone is expanded.

J: TRBJ2-1; size: .; V: TRBV4-2; D: .; CDR3: CASSEGGDEQFF; DNA: TGTGCCAGCAGCGAAGGGGGAGATGAGCAGTTCTTC
J: TRBJ2-2; size: .; V: TRBV11-3; D: TRBD2; CDR3: CASSFGTSGGDYANTGELFF; DNA: TGTGCCAGCAGCTTTGGGACTAGCGGGGGGGATTACGCGAACACCGGGGAGCTGTTTTTT
J: TRBJ2-5; size: .; V: TRBV6-6; D: TRBD2; CDR3: CASSLAGGRQETQYF; DNA: TGTGCCAGCAGTTTAGCGGGGGGGCGCCAAGAGACCCAGTACTTC
J: TRBJ2-2; size: .; V: TRBV4-1; D: TRBD2; CDR3: CASSQRGGGTGELFF; DNA: TGCGCCAGCAGCCAACGGGGGGGCGGCACCGGGGAGCTGTTTTTT
J: TRBJ2-3; size: .; V: TRBV27; D: .; CDR3: CASSLSPDTDTQYF; DNA: TGTGCCAGCAGTTTATCCCCAGACACAGATACGCAGTATTTT
J: TRBJ2-2; size: .; V: TRBV4-3; D: .; CDR3: CASSQARLVGELFF; DNA: TGCGCCAGCAGCCAAGCACGACTGGTCGGGGAGCTGTTTTTT
J: TRBJ1-5; size: .; V: TRBV5-6; D: .; CDR3: CASSAARGPQHF; DNA: TGTGCCAGCAGCGCCGCTAGGGGGCCCCAGCATTTT
J: TRBJ2-5; size: .; V: TRBV5-6; D: TRBD2; CDR3: CASSPGLAGERETQYF; DNA: TGTGCCAGCAGCCCCGGACTAGCGGGGGAGCGGGAGACCCAGTACTTC
J: TRBJ1-5; size: .; V: TRBV15; D: .; CDR3: CATSRAGDKQPQHF; DNA: TGTGCCACCAGCAGAGCCGGAGACAAACAGCCCCAGCATTTT
J: TRBJ2-5; size: .; V: TRBV5-1; D: .; CDR3: CASSPSETLTQETQYF; DNA: TGCGCCAGCAGCCCCAGTGAGACACTTACCCAAGAGACCCAGTACTTC
J: TRBJ1-6; size: few; V: TRBV6-5; D: .; CDR3: CASSPQGRPSSPLHF; DNA: TGTGCCAGCAGTCCACAGGGCAGGCCGAGTTCACCCCTCCACTTT
J: TRBJ2-7; size: once; V: TRBV21-1; D: .; CDR3: CASSKRDKAVPVPTFYYEQYF; DNA: TGTGCCAGCAGCAAAAGGGACAAGGCGGTCCCCGTACCCACTTTCTACTACGAGCAGTACTTC
J: TRBJ2-3; size: .; V: TRBV9; D: .; CDR3: CASSVPSDAGRRTDTQYF; DNA: TGTGCCAGCAGCGTACCCTCCGATGCTGGGCGGAGGACAGATACGCAGTATTTT
J: TRBJ2-7; size: medium-sized; V: TRBV28; D: .; CDR3: CASSQRTGSISYEQYF; DNA: TGTGCCAGCAGCCAAAGAACGGGTTCTATCTCCTACGAGCAGTACTTC
J: TRBJ2-3; size: .; V: TRBV10-3; D: TRBD1; CDR3: CAISESITGGLADTQYF; DNA: TGTGCCATCAGTGAGTCGATCACAGGGGGTTTGGCAGATACGCAGTATTTT
J: TRBJ1-2; size: .; V: TRBV9; D: .; CDR3: CASSAAQGSPYGYTF; DNA: TGTGCCAGCAGCGCGGCCCAGGGATCACCCTATGGCTACACCTTC
J: TRBJ1-2; size: .; V: TRBV7-9; D: TRBD1; CDR3: CASSKAPGGASIYGYTF; DNA: TGTGCCAGCAGCAAAGCCCCAGGGGGCGCCTCGATCTATGGCTACACCTTC
J: TRBJ2-3; size: .; V: TRBV7-9; D: TRBD1; CDR3: CASSSKRQGVTDTQYF; DNA: TGTGCCAGCAGCTCAAAAAGACAGGGGGTCACAGATACGCAGTATTTT
J: TRBJ2-2; size: .; V: TRBV28; D: TRBD1; CDR3: CASTDRTTGELFF; DNA: TGTGCCAGCACGGACAGGACAACAGGGGAGCTGTTTTTT
J: TRBJ2-1; size: .; V: TRBV28; D: .; CDR3: CASSLLSARAIYNEQFF; DNA: TGTGCCAGCAGTTTACTCTCGGCCAGAGCTATTTACAATGAGCAGTTCTTC
J: TRBJ2-7; size: once; V: TRBV4-1; D: TRBD1; CDR3: CASSQEDRAISYEQYF; DNA: TGCGCCAGCAGCCAAGAGGACAGGGCCATCTCCTACGAGCAGTACTTC
J: TRBJ1-2; size: few; V: TRBV7-6; D: TRBD1; CDR3: CASSLRSTGDYTF; DNA: TGTGCCAGCAGCTTACGGTCGACAGGGGACTACACCTTC
J: TRBJ2-7; size: few; V: TRBV30; D: TRBD1; CDR3: CAWSVLGTGTSGEQYF; DNA: TGTGCCTGGAGTGTACTTGGGACAGGGACTTCGGGGGAGCAGTACTTC
J: TRBJ2-7; size: .; V: TRBV7-1; D: .; CDR3: CASSLAQDSYEQYF; DNA: TGTGCCAGCAGCTTAGCACAGGACTCCTACGAGCAGTACTTC
J: TRBJ1-1; size: .; V: TRBV6-6; D: .; CDR3: CASSFTNRLTEAFF; DNA: TGTGCCAGCAGTTTCACAAACAGGCTGACTGAAGCTTTCTTT